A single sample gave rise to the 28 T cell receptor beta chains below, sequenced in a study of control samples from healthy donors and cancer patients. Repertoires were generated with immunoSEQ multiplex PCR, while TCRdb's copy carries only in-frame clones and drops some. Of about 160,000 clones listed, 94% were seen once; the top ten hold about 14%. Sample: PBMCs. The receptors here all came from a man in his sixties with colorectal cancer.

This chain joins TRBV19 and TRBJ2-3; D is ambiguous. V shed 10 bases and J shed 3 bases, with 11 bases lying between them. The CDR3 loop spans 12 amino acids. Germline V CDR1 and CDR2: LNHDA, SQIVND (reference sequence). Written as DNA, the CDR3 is TGTGCCACCCAGGTCGGGACAGATACGCAGTATTTT. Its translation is CATQVGTDTQYF.

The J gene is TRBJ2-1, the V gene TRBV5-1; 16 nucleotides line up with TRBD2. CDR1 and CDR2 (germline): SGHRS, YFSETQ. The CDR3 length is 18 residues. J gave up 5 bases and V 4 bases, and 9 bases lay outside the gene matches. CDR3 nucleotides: TGCGCCAGCAGCCCGGGACTAGCGGGGGGGCTCTTAGACAATGAGCAGTTCTTC. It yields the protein CASSPGLAGGLLDNEQFF.

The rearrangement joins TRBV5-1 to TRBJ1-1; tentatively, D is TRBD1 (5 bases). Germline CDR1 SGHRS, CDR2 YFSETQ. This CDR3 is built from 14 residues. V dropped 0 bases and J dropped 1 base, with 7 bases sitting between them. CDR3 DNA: TGCGCCAGCAGCTTGGACGGGACGAACACTGAAGCTTTCTTT. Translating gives CASSLDGTNTEAFF.

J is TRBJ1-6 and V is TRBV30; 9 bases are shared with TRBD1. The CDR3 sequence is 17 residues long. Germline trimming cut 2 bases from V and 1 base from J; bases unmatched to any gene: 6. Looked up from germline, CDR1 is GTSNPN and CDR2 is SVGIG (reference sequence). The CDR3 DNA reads TGTGCCTGGAGTAGGGACAGGGTATCGTCCTATAATTCACCCCTCCACTTT. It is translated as CAWSRDRVSSYNSPLHF.

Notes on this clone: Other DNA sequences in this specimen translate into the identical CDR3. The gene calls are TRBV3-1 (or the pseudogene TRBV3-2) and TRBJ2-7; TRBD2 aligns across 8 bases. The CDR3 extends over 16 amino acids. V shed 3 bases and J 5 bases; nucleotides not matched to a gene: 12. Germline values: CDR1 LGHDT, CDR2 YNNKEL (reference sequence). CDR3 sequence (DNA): TGTGCCAGCAGCCACGTCTCCGGGGGGGGGAGCCACGAGCAGTACTTC. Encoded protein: CASSHVSGGGSHEQYF.

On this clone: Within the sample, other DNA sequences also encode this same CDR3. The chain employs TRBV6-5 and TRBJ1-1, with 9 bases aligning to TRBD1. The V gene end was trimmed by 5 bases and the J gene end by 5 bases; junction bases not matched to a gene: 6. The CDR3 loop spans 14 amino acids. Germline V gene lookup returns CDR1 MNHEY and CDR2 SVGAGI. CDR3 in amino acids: CASSPQGARTEAFF. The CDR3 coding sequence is TGTGCCAGCAGTCCACAGGGGGCGAGGACTGAAGCTTTCTTT.

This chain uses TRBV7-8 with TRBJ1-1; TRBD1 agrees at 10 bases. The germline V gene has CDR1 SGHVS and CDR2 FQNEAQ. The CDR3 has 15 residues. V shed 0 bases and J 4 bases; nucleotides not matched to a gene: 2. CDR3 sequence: CASSLADRGSTEAFF. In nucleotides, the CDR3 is TGTGCCAGCAGCTTAGCGGACAGGGGGTCCACTGAAGCTTTCTTT.

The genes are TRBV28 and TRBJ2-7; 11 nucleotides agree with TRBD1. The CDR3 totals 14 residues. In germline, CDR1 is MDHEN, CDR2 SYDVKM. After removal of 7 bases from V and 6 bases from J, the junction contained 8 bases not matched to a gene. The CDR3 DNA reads TGTGCCAGCACCATAGGGGGACAGGGGGGCGAGCAGTACTTC. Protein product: CASTIGGQGGEQYF. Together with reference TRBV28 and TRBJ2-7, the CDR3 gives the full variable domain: DVKVTQSSRYLVKRTGEKVFLECVQDMDHENMFWYRQDPGLGLRLIYFSYDVKMKEKGDIPEGYSVSREKKERFSLILESASTNQTSMYLCASTIGGQGGEQYFGPGTRLTVT.

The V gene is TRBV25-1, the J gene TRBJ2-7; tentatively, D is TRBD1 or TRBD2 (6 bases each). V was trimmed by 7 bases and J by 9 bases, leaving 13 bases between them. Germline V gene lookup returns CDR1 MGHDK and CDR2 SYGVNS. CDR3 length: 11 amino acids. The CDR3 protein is CASTGGHGQYF. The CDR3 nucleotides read TGTGCCAGCACCGGGGGACACGGGCAGTACTTC.

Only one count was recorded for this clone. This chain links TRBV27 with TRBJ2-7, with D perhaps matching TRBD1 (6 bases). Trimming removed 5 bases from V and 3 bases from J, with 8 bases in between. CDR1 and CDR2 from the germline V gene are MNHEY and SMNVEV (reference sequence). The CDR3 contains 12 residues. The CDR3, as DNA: TGTGCCAGCAGTCGCAGGGGCTACGAGCAGTACTTC. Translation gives CASSRRGYEQYF.

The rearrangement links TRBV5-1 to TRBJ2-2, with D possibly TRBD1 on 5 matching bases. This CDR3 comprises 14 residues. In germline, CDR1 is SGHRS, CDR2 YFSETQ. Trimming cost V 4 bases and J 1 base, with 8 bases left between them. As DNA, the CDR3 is TGCGCCAGCAGCATGGACATGAACACCGGGGAGCTGTTTTTT. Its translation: CASSMDMNTGELFF. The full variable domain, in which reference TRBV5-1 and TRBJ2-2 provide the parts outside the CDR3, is KAGVTQTPRYLIKTRGQQVTLSCSPISGHRSVSWYQQTPGQGLQFLFEYFSETQRNKGNFPGRFSGRQFSNSRSEMNVSTLELGDSALYLCASSMDMNTGELFFGEGSRLTVL.

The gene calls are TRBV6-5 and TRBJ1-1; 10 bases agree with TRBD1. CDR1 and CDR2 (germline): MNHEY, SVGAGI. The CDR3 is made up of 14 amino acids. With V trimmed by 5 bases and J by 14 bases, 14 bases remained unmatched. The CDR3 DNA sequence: TGTGCCAGCAGTCCTGGGACAGGGGCCACCTTAGGCTTCTTT. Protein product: CASSPGTGATLGFF.

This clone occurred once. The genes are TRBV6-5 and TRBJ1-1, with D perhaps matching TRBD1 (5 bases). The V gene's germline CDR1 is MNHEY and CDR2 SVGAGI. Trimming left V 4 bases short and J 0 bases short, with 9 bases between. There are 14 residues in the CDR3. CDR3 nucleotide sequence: TGTGCCAGCAGTTTACAGGTGATGAACACTGAAGCTTTCTTT. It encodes CASSLQVMNTEAFF.

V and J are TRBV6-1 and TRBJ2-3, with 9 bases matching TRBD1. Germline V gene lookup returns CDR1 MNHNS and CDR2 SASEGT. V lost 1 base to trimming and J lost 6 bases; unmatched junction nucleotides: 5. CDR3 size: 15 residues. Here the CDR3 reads CASSEVGQGGDTQYF. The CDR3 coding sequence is TGTGCCAGCAGTGAAGTGGGACAGGGAGGGGATACGCAGTATTTT.

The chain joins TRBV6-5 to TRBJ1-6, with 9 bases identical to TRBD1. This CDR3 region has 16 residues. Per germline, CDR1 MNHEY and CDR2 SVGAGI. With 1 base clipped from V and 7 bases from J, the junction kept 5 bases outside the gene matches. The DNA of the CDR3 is TGTGCCAGCAGTTACTTCGCACAGGGGGCAAATTCACCCCTCCACTTT. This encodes CASSYFAQGANSPLHF.

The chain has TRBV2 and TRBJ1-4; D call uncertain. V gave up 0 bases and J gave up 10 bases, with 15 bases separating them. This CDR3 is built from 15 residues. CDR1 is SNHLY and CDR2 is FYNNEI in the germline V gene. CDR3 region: CASSEASVQNGKLFF. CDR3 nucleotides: TGTGCCAGCAGTGAAGCATCAGTACAGAACGGAAAACTGTTTTTT.

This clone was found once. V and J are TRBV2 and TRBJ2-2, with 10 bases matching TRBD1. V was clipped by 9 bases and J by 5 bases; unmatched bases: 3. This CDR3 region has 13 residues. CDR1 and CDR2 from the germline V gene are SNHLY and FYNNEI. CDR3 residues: CARDRGETGELFF. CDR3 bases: TGTGCCAGGGACAGGGGGGAAACCGGGGAGCTGTTTTTT.

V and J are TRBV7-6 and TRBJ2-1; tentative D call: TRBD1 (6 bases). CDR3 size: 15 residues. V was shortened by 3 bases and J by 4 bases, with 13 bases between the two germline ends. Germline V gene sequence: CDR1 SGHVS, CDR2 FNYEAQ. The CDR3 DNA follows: TGTGCCAGCAGCTTGGCCGGGACACCTTACAATGAGCAGTTCTTC. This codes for CASSLAGTPYNEQFF.

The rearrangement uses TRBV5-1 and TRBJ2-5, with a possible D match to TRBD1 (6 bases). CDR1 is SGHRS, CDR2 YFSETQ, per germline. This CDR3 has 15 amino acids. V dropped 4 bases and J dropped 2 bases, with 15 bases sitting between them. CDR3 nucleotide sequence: TGCGCCAGCAGCCCCCTGCCAGGGGATCAAGAGACCCAGTACTTC. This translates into CASSPLPGDQETQYF.

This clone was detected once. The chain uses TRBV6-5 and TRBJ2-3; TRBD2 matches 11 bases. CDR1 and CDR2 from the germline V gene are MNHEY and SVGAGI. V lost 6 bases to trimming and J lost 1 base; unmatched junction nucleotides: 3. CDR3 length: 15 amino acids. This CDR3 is CASRDSGGGTDTQYF. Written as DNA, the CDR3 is TGTGCCAGCAGAGATAGCGGGGGGGGCACAGATACGCAGTATTTT.

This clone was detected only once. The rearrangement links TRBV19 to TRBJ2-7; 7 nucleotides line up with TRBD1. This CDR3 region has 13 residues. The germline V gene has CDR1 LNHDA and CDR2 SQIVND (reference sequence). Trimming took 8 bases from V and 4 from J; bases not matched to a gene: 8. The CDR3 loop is CASSRGTDYEQYF. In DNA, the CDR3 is TGTGCCAGTTCCCGAGGGACAGATTACGAGCAGTACTTC.

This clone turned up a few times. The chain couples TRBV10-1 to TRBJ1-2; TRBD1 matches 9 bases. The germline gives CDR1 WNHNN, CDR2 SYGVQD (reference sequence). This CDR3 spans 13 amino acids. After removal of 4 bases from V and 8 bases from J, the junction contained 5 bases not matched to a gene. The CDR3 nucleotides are TGCGCCAGCAGTGGAAGACAGGGGGAAGGCTACACCTTC. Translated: CASSGRQGEGYTF.

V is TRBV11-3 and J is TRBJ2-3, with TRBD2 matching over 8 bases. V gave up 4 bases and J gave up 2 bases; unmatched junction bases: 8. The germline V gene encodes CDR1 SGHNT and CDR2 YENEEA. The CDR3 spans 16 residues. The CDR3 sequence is CASSSGLGVYTDTQYF. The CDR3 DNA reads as TGTGCCAGCAGCTCGGGACTAGGGGTTTACACAGATACGCAGTATTTT.

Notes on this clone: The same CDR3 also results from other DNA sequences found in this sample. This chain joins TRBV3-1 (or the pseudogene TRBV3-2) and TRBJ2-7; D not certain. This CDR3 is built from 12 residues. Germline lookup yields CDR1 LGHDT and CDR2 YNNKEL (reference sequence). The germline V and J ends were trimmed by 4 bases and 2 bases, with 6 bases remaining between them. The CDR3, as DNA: TGTGCCAGCAGCCCCGCCCCCTACGAGCAGTACTTC. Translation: CASSPAPYEQYF.

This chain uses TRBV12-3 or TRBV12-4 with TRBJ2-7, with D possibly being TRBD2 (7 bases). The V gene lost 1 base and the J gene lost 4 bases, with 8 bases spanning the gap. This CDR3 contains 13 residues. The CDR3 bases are TGTGCCAGCAGTTTAGAGGGGGGGTACGAGCAGTACTTC. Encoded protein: CASSLEGGYEQYF.

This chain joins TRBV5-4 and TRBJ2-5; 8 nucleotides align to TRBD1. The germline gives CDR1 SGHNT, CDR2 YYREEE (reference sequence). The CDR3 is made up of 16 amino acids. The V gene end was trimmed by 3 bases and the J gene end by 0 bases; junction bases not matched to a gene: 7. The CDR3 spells CASSSPGTGDQETQYF. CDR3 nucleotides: TGTGCCAGCAGCTCCCCAGGGACAGGAGACCAAGAGACCCAGTACTTC.

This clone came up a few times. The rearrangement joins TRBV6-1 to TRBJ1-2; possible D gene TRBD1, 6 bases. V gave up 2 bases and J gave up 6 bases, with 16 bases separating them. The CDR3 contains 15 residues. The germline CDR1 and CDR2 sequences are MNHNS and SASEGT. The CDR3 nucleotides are TGTGCCAGCAGTGAAATGGGGGCGTCCAGCAATGGCTACACCTTC. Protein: CASSEMGASSNGYTF.

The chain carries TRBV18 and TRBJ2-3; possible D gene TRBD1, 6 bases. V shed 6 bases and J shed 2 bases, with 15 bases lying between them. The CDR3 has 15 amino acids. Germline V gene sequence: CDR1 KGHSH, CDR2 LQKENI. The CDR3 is CASSPRDTLTDTQYF. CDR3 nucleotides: TGTGCCAGCTCCCCCCGGGACACCCTCACAGATACGCAGTATTTT.